This T cell receptor (beta chain) was sequenced in a study of blood T cells in healthy people across ages. Broader study findings: Donor CMV infection status was unknown, possibly confounding age-related changes in expanded clonotypes.

Remarks on this clonotype: As yet, its antigen is unknown.

Primers used in a second PCR of about 6 to 11 cycles were a sample-barcoded 5' primer and a J-beta primer mix. CDR3-containing paired-end reads numbered at least 2.5 million in each sample. TCRdb re-analysed the 5' RACE reads in MiXCR, keeping a single row per CDR3 protein. The repertoire consists of about 580,000 distinct CDR3 sequences, with 47% occurring once and the leading ten covering about 22%. CDR3 size: 16 residues. V was clipped by 7 bases and J by 11 bases; unmatched bases: 20. Sequenced: blood. This TCR was sampled from a man at least 80 years old in good health. The chain employs TRBV12-3 or TRBV12-4 and TRBJ2-5; the match to TRBD2 covers 9 bases. CDR3 loop: CASTPRIGTSPTEQYF. CDR3 DNA sequence: TGTGCCAGCACCCCGCGAATCGGGACTAGCCCCACTGAGCAGTACTTC.